This T cell receptor (beta chain) was recovered during a study of blood T cell repertoires in COVID-19. The overall study: The samples span acute and convalescent COVID-19 from the United States, Italy and Spain.

Methods used by the authors: Reference gene primer amplification in the assay estimated nucleated cell counts. Clones were sequenced by immunoSEQ multiplex PCR, and TCRdb holds only the in-frame ones, with some missing. For V, J and clone size, that table is used; D and trimming come from the DNA. Among under 200,000 clones listed, around 84% were seen once. The source of this sequence is a woman aged 80 or older with COVID-19, enrolled during active disease. Sequenced input: peripheral blood.

The CDR3 loop is CASSLLIPGTASGNTIYF. CDR3 nucleotides: TGTGCCAGCAGTTTATTAATTCCAGGAACCGCCTCTGGAAACACCATATATTTT. The chain is built from TRBV28 and TRBJ1-3; D call uncertain. The ends were cut back, 1 base at V and 0 bases at J, with 16 bases in the middle. The CDR3 spans 18 residues. CDR1 and CDR2 (germline): MDHEN, SYDVKM.